This record covers a single T cell receptor beta chain. The target antigen is unknown. The data belong to a study of T-cell memory formation after mild COVID-19. Study information: TCR clusters were mostly donor specific. Study-level results: Several responding clones turned up in pre-infection memory, indicating that cross-reactive memory may have taken part.

Researchers used 5'RACE with constant-segment primers to make TCR alpha and TCR beta cDNA libraries that carry sample barcodes and UMIs. A single record per CDR3 protein comes from TCRdb applying MiXCR to the 5' RACE reads. The sample lists 35,000 to 45,000 distinct CDR3 sequences; less than 7.5% were seen once. The CDR3 has 12 amino acids. Germline V CDR1 and CDR2: SNHLY, FYNNEI. V was clipped by 6 bases and J by 4 bases, with 9 bases between them. This receptor was obtained from a man aged 18 to 29 who had mild COVID-19 (a few samples of this study predate the infection). Cell type and time point are not known. V and J are TRBV2 and TRBJ1-1; the D is unclear. Specimen: PBMCs or a T cell subset sorted from them (not recorded which). The CDR3 coding sequence is TGTGCCAGCAGGTCGTTGGCCACTGAAGCTTTCTTT. As protein: CASRSLATEAFF.